These 30 T cell receptor beta chains were all obtained from the same sample, sequenced in a study of response to subunit inactivated influenza vaccine. Each CDR3 protein is one row after TCRdb ran MiXCR on the RT-PCR reads. There are more than 400,000 distinct CDR3 sequences in the sample; about a tenth occur only once, and 12% lies in the top ten. Sequenced material: PBMCs from blood, taken 40 to 50 days after vaccination. The receptors come from a man over 45 who received an inactivated influenza vaccine.

The CDR3 DNA reads as TGTGCCAGCAGCCCTTTCAGGACGAACACCGGGGAGCTGTTTTTT. Translated, it gives CASSPFRTNTGELFF. The V gene is TRBV7-9, the J gene TRBJ2-2; D uncertain. Germline-derived CDR1 and CDR2 are SEHNR and FQNEAQ (reference sequence). The length of the CDR3 is 15 residues. The ends were cut back, 5 bases at V and 0 bases at J, with 10 bases in the middle.

This clonotype was seen ten or more times. The V call is TRBV15, the J call TRBJ2-5, with TRBD2 matching 9 bases. V shed 6 bases and J 4 bases; nucleotides not matched to a gene: 6. This CDR3 spans 14 amino acids. Germline values: CDR1 LNHNV, CDR2 YYDKDF (reference sequence). In nucleotides, the CDR3 is TGTGCCACCAGTGGGCGGGGGGGAGGAGAGACCCAGTACTTC. Translation gives CATSGRGGGETQYF.

This sequence joins TRBV28 and TRBJ1-5; D unclear. This CDR3 is 15 amino acids long. The germline gives CDR1 MDHEN, CDR2 SYDVKM. Trimming removed 7 bases at V and 6 bases at J, with 19 bases between. The chain's CDR3 is CASTQPGRGPQPQHF. CDR3 bases: TGTGCCAGCACTCAACCGGGCCGAGGGCCTCAGCCCCAGCATTTT.

As DNA, the CDR3 is TGTGCCAGCAGCCGACCTGGGGCGGGACGTTGGGAGACCCAGTACTTC. Translated: CASSRPGAGRWETQYF. The chain carries TRBV7-2 and TRBJ2-5; possibly TRBD2 for D (6 bases). Trimming pared 5 bases from V and 5 bases from J, leaving 21 bases between. This CDR3 comprises 16 residues. CDR1 is SGHTA and CDR2 is FQGNSA in the germline V gene.

This clonotype showed up just a few times. The chain carries TRBV5-1 and TRBJ2-6; 9 bases agree with TRBD1. V was clipped by 2 bases and J by 3 bases; unmatched bases: 6. In germline, CDR1 is SGHRS, CDR2 YFSETQ. The CDR3 contains 17 residues. This chain's CDR3 is CASSFGTGRFGANVLTF. CDR3 coding DNA: TGCGCCAGCAGCTTCGGGACAGGGAGGTTTGGGGCCAACGTCCTGACTTTC.

This clonotype appeared a few times. The rearrangement uses TRBV20-1 and TRBJ2-3; D may be TRBD1 or TRBD2 (5 bases each). The V and J ends lost 5 bases and 5 bases respectively, with 17 bases between them. The CDR3 is 14 residues long. Per the germline V gene, CDR1 is DFQATT and CDR2 is SNEGSKA (reference sequence). CDR3 in amino acids: CSALGTFRRDTQYF. The CDR3 coding sequence is TGCAGTGCTCTCGGGACCTTCAGAAGAGATACGCAGTATTTT.

This clonotype was recorded a few times. The chain uses TRBV24-1 and TRBJ2-5; possible D gene TRBD1, 6 bases. The CDR3 is made up of 14 amino acids. Germline CDR1 and CDR2: KGHDR and SFDVKD. V lost 2 bases to trimming and J lost 5 bases, with 11 bases between them. In DNA, the CDR3 is TGTGCCACCAGTGATTACAGGGCTGACGAGACCCAGTACTTC. As protein: CATSDYRADETQYF.

The rearrangement uses TRBV3-1 and TRBJ2-3; 8 bases map to TRBD2. Germline values: CDR1 LGHDT, CDR2 YNNKEL (reference sequence). V shed 4 bases and J 4 bases; nucleotides not matched to a gene: 7. The CDR3 is 15 residues long. CDR3 amino acids: CASSRSGSLADTQYF. Written as DNA, the CDR3 is TGTGCCAGCAGCCGCAGCGGGAGTCTAGCAGATACGCAGTATTTT.

The chain employs TRBV20-1 and TRBJ2-7; D perhaps matches TRBD2 (6 bases). This CDR3 region has 13 residues. V lost 3 bases and J lost 3, with 12 bases in between. Per germline, CDR1 DFQATT and CDR2 SNEGSKA (reference sequence). CDR3 coding DNA: TGCAGTGCTAGGGGGAGGCGGAACTACGAGCAGTACTTC. It codes for CSARGRRNYEQYF.

V is TRBV6-1 and J is TRBJ1-4; 9 bases line up with TRBD1. CDR1 MNHNS and CDR2 SASEGT come from the germline V gene. This CDR3 is built from 14 residues. J was trimmed by 7 bases and V by 5 bases; bases with no gene match: 5. The CDR3 sequence is CASSPGTGTEKLFF. CDR3 nucleotide sequence: TGTGCCAGCAGTCCGGGGACAGGGACTGAAAAACTGTTTTTT.

This clonotype was detected a few times. The rearrangement joins TRBV4-2 to TRBJ2-1; 15 bases fit TRBD2. V lost 4 bases to trimming and J lost 8 bases; unmatched junction nucleotides: 9. Germline CDR1 reads LGHNA; CDR2 reads YNFKEQ. The CDR3 covers 17 residues. The CDR3 region is CASSPRTSGGAGDEQFF. Written as DNA, the CDR3 is TGTGCCAGCAGCCCCCGGACTAGCGGGGGGGCAGGCGATGAGCAGTTCTTC.

The V gene is TRBV20-1, the J gene TRBJ2-3; tentatively, D is TRBD2 (5 bases). The CDR3 length is 14 residues. Germline values: CDR1 DFQATT, CDR2 SNEGSKA (reference sequence). V lost 6 bases and J lost 2, with 15 bases in between. Written as DNA, the CDR3 is TGCAGTGCAAAAGCTCCAGGACTCACAGATACGCAGTATTTT. This gives the protein CSAKAPGLTDTQYF.

This clonotype was picked up many times. The chain uses TRBV29-1 and TRBJ2-3; 10 nucleotides match TRBD2. The junction had 3 bases not matched to a gene; V was cut back by 3 bases and J by 3 bases. This CDR3 has 14 amino acids. CDR1 SQVTM and CDR2 ANQGSEA come from the germline V gene. CDR3 region: CSVEASGRTDTQYF. The DNA of the CDR3 is TGCAGCGTTGAGGCTAGCGGGAGAACAGATACGCAGTATTTT.

In this sample, this clonotype turned up a few times. J is TRBJ2-7 and V is TRBV10-3; D gene unclear. From germline, CDR1 is ENHRY and CDR2 SYGVKD. There are 17 residues in the CDR3. V lost 4 bases to trimming and J lost 4 bases, with 23 bases between them. CDR3 amino acids: CAISGRRPSEFKYEQYF. The CDR3 nucleotides are TGTGCCATCAGTGGTCGCCGGCCCAGTGAGTTTAAGTACGAGCAGTACTTC.

This clonotype has only a few counts. The rearrangement joins TRBV6-2 or TRBV6-3 to TRBJ2-2; possible D gene TRBD1, 5 bases. Germline loops: CDR1 MNHEY, CDR2 SVGEGT. The CDR3 consists of 15 residues. V gave up 2 bases and J gave up 6 bases, with 13 bases separating them. CDR3 amino acids: CASSYGHSHPGELFF. The CDR3 coding sequence is TGTGCCAGCAGTTACGGACACTCCCACCCCGGGGAGCTGTTTTTT.

The chain is built from TRBV11-2 and TRBJ2-4; D is unresolved. The CDR3 length is 14 residues. The germline V and J ends were trimmed by 2 bases and 0 bases, with 5 bases remaining between them. Germline CDR1 and CDR2: SGHAT and FQNNGV. CDR3 sequence: CASSLSVAKNIQYF. CDR3 nucleotides: TGTGCCAGCAGCTTATCGGTAGCCAAAAACATTCAGTACTTC.

This clonotype was counted many times. The CDR3 DNA is TGTGCCAGCAGTTTAAATGCAGGGGCAGACACCGGGGAGCTGTTTTTT. Translating gives CASSLNAGADTGELFF. This chain links TRBV12-3 or TRBV12-4 with TRBJ2-2; tentatively, D is TRBD1 (6 bases). The length of the CDR3 is 16 residues. Trimming removed 2 bases at V and 3 bases at J, with 13 bases between.

This clonotype was seen a handful of times. The gene calls are TRBV5-1 and TRBJ2-1; the match to TRBD1 covers 8 bases. V gave up 0 bases and J gave up 2 bases; unmatched junction bases: 1. CDR1 is SGHRS, CDR2 YFSETQ, per germline. The CDR3 runs to 15 residues. CDR3 DNA: TGCGCCAGCAGCTTGGGGGACAGGCCCTACAATGAGCAGTTCTTC. It codes for CASSLGDRPYNEQFF.

The J gene is TRBJ1-6, the V gene TRBV27; maybe TRBD1 (6 bases). V was clipped by 6 bases and J by 8 bases, with 14 bases between them. The germline V gene encodes CDR1 MNHEY and CDR2 SMNVEV (reference sequence). This CDR3 has 14 amino acids. The CDR3 DNA sequence: TGTGCCAGCAGATCGACAGGTGGCGATTCACCCCTCCACTTT. It specifies CASRSTGGDSPLHF.

This chain uses TRBV5-1 with TRBJ2-1; D is ambiguous. The V gene's germline CDR1 is SGHRS and CDR2 YFSETQ. V shed 3 bases and J shed 7 bases, with 8 bases lying between them. CDR3 length: 12 amino acids. As DNA, the CDR3 is TGCGCCAGCAGCTCCCGGTGGAATGAGCAGTTCTTC. Translating gives CASSSRWNEQFF. The full variable domain, with the rest looked up from reference TRBV5-1 and TRBJ2-1, is KAGVTQTPRYLIKTRGQQVTLSCSPISGHRSVSWYQQTPGQGLQFLFEYFSETQRNKGNFPGRFSGRQFSNSRSEMNVSTLELGDSALYLCASSSRWNEQFFGPGTRLTVL.

The rearrangement joins TRBV12-3 or TRBV12-4 to TRBJ1-5; D unclear. This CDR3 region has 16 residues. Trimming took 4 bases from V and 7 from J, leaving 20 bases between them. The CDR3 bases are TGTGCCAGCAGTTACCTGACAAGGGTGGAAGAACAGCCCCAGCATTTT. This translates into CASSYLTRVEEQPQHF.

This clonotype was seen a few times. The rearrangement uses TRBV5-1 and TRBJ2-1; 10 bases are shared with TRBD1. The J segment lost 8 bases and the V segment lost 4 bases, leaving 12 bases of the junction unmatched. This CDR3 spans 16 amino acids. Germline V gene lookup returns CDR1 SGHRS and CDR2 YFSETQ. In nucleotides, the CDR3 is TGCGCCAGCAGCAAAACCGGGACAGGGGTGATGGATGAGCAGTTCTTC. It encodes CASSKTGTGVMDEQFF.

This clonotype showed up just a few times. The chain has TRBV5-1 and TRBJ2-7; 10 bases agree with TRBD1. The CDR3 is made up of 15 amino acids. V lost 0 bases, J lost 2 bases, and 2 bases stayed unmatched. The germline gives CDR1 SGHRS, CDR2 YFSETQ. The CDR3, as DNA: TGCGCCAGCAGCTTGGGGGGGACAGGGGCCTACGAGCAGTACTTC. Translating it yields CASSLGGTGAYEQYF.

V and J are TRBV20-1 and TRBJ2-3, with TRBD1 matching over 7 bases. CDR3 length equals 14 residues. Germline trimming cut 5 bases from V and 4 bases from J; bases unmatched to any gene: 9. Germline lookup yields CDR1 DFQATT and CDR2 SNEGSKA (reference sequence). CDR3 in amino acids: CSAPTGWWPDTQYF. CDR3 bases: TGCAGTGCTCCGACAGGGTGGTGGCCAGATACGCAGTATTTT.

This clonotype was found a few times. The J gene is TRBJ2-4, the V gene TRBV20-1, with D maybe TRBD2 (6 bases). The CDR3 length is 12 residues. V shed 5 bases and J shed 9 bases, with 14 bases lying between them. Germline CDR1 is DFQATT and CDR2 is SNEGSKA (reference sequence). CDR3 sequence reads: CSAARLVGIQYF. The CDR3 nucleotides are TGCAGTGCTGCCCGACTAGTAGGCATTCAGTACTTC.

This clonotype was seen more than once but under ten times. The V call is TRBV10-3, the J call TRBJ1-3; D is perhaps TRBD1 (6 bases). Germline CDR1 reads ENHRY; CDR2 reads SYGVKD. The CDR3 has 13 amino acids. With 5 bases removed from V and 11 bases from J, the gap between germline ends came to 16 bases. Here the CDR3 DNA reads TGTGCCATCAGTAGACAGGCTATCTACCCCATATATTTT. Its protein is CAISRQAIYPIYF.

This chain links TRBV5-5 with TRBJ2-7, with D unresolved. Germline V gene data show CDR1 as SGHKS and CDR2 as YYEKEE (reference sequence). The V end was cut by 5 bases, the J end by 2 bases, with 20 bases between. The CDR3 length is 16 residues. The DNA for the CDR3 is TGTGCCAGCAGATACCTCCCAGACATTAGCACCTACGAGCAGTACTTC. Translated, it gives CASRYLPDISTYEQYF.

CDR3 sequence: CASKPWSGGTDTQYF. For the CDR3, the DNA is TGTGCCAGCAAACCGTGGAGCGGAGGCACAGATACGCAGTATTTT. The chain joins TRBV6-1 to TRBJ2-3, with D possibly TRBD2 on 5 matching bases. CDR1 MNHNS and CDR2 SASEGT come from the germline V gene. This CDR3 region has 15 residues. V lost 7 bases and J 1 base, leaving 15 bases between the germline ends.

This CDR3 reads CSVGQGDIQKLFF. For the CDR3, the DNA is TGCAGCGTTGGACAGGGGGATATTCAAAAACTGTTTTTT. The chain couples TRBV29-1 to TRBJ1-4; TRBD1 agrees at 9 bases. The CDR3 is 13 amino acids. Looked up from germline, CDR1 is SQVTM and CDR2 is ANQGSEA. V trimming: 4 bases; J trimming: 9 bases; junction bases outside the gene matches: 6.

The V call is TRBV7-3, the J call TRBJ2-7; 12 bases align to TRBD2. V lost 4 bases and J lost 0; bases outside the gene matches: 10. The CDR3 extends over 18 amino acids. Germline V gives CDR1 SGHTA, CDR2 FQGTGA. The CDR3, as DNA: TGTGCCAGCAGCTCTACCCCCCGACTAGCGGGGGACTCCTACGAGCAGTACTTC. Its translation is CASSSTPRLAGDSYEQYF.